The following is a T cell receptor beta chain sequence with its context. These data come from a study of blood T cell repertoires in COVID-19. Across the study: From T cells, B-cell-depleted T cells, or PBMCs came the material, which was cDNA or gDNA.

Trimming took 1 base from V and 5 from J, leaving 11 bases between them. The germline V gene has CDR1 MNHEY and CDR2 SMNVEV (reference sequence). The CDR3 is made up of 15 amino acids. The method was immunoSEQ multiplex PCR; TCRdb's version includes in-frame clones alone and lacks a portion of them. The sample includes about 260,000 clones, 88% of them seen just once. The chain has TRBV27 and TRBJ1-4; D is possibly TRBD1 (5 bases). This sequence was found in a woman in her fifties or sixties who had recovered from COVID-19. Sequenced input: PBMCs or T cells enriched from blood (not recorded which). CDR3 sequence reads: CASSLLGGENEKLFF. The DNA of the CDR3 is TGTGCCAGCAGTTTATTGGGGGGGGAAAATGAAAAACTGTTTTTT.